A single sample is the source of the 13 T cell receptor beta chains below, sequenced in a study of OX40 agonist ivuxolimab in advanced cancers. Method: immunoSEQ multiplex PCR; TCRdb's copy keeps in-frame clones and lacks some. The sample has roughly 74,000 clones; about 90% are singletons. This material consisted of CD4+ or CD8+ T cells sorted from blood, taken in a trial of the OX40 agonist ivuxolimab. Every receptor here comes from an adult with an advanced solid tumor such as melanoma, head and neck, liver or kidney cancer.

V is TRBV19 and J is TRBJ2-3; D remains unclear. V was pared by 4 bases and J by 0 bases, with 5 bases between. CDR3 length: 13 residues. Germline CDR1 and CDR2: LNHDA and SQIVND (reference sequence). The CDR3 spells CASSTLSTDTQYF. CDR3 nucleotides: TGTGCCAGTAGTACCCTAAGCACAGATACGCAGTATTTT.

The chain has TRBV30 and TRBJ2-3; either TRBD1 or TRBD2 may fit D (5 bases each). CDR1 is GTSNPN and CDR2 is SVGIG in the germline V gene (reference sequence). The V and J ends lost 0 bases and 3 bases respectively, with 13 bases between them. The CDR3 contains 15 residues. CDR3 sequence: CAWSVLGVGTDTQYF. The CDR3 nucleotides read TGTGCCTGGAGTGTGTTGGGGGTAGGGACAGATACGCAGTATTTT. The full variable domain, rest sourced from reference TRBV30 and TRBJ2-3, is SQTIHQWPATLVQPVGSPLSLECTVEGTSNPNLYWYRQAAGRGLQLLFYSVGIGQISSEVPQNLSASRPQDRQFILSSKKLLLSDSGFYLCAWSVLGVGTDTQYFGPGTRLTVL.

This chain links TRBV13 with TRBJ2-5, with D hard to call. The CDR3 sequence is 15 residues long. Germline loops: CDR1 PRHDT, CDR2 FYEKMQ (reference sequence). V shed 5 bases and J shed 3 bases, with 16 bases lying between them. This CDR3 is CASSPRGKWKETQYF. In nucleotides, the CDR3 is TGTGCCAGCAGCCCCCGTGGGAAGTGGAAAGAGACCCAGTACTTC.

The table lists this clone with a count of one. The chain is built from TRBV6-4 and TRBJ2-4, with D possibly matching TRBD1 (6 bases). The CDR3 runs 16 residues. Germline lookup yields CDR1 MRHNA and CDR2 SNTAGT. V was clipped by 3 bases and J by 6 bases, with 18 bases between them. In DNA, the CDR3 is TGTGCCAGCAGTGAGACGTCCGGCAGGGGAGCAAACATTCAGTACTTC. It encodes CASSETSGRGANIQYF.

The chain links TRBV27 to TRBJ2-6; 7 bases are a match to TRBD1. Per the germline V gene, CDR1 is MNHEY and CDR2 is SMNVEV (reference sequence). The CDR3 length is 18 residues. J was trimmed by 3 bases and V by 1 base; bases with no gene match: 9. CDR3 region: CASSLLITGVGGANVLTF. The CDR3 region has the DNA TGTGCCAGCAGTTTATTAATTACAGGGGTTGGTGGGGCCAACGTCCTGACTTTC.

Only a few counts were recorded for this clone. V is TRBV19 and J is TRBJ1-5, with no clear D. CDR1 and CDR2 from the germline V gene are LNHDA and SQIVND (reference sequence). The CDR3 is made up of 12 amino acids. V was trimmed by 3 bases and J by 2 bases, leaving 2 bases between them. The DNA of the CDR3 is TGTGCCAGTAGTATTGGCAATCAGCCCCAGCATTTT. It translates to CASSIGNQPQHF.

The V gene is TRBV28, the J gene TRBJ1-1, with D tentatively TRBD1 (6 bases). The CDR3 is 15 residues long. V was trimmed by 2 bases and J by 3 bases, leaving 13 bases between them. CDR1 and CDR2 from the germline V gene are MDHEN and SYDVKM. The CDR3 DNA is TGTGCCAGCAGTTTAGGGCCAGGGGTGGACACTGAAGCTTTCTTT. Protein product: CASSLGPGVDTEAFF.

The CDR3 DNA reads TGTGCCAGCAGCAAGGGGGACAACATCTACGAGCAGTACTTC. This gives the protein CASSKGDNIYEQYF. The V and J genes are TRBV13 and TRBJ2-7, with a possible D match to TRBD1 (6 bases). The CDR3 sequence is 14 residues long. The V end lost 5 bases, the J end lost 3 bases, and 14 bases lay between the germline ends. CDR1 PRHDT and CDR2 FYEKMQ come from the germline V gene (reference sequence).

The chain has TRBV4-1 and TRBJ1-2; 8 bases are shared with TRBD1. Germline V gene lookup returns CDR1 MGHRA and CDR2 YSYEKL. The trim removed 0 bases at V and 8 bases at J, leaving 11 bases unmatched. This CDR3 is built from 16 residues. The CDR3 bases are TGCGCCAGCAGCCAAGACAACACAGGGGGGATTTCCGGCTACACCTTC. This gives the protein CASSQDNTGGISGYTF.

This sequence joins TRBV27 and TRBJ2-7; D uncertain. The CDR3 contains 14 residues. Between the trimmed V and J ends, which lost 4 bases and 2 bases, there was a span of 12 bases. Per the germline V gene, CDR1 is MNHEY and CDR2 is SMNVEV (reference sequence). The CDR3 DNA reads TGTGCCAGCAGTTCCCCCTCCTACCCCTACGAGCAGTACTTC. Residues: CASSSPSYPYEQYF.

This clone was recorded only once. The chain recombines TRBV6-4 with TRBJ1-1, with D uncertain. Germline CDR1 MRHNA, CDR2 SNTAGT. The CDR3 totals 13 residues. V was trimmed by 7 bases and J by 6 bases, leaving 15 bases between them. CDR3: CASIGGGSAEAFF. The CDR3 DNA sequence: TGTGCCAGCATCGGCGGAGGGAGTGCTGAAGCTTTCTTT.

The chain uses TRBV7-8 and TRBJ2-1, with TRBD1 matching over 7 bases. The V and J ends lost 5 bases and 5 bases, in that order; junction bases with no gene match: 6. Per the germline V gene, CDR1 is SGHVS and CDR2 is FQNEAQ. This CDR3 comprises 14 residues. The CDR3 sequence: CASSPRQGHNEQFF. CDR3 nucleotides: TGTGCCAGCAGCCCTCGACAGGGCCACAATGAGCAGTTCTTC.

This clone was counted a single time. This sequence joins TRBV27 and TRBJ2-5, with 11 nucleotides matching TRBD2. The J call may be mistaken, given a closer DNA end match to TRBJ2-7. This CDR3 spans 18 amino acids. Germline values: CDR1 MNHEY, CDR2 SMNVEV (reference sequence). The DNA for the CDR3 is TGTGCCAGCAGTTTAATCATCGCTGGGGCTAGCGGGGGGAGCGAGCAGTACTTC. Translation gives CASSLIIAGASGGSEQYF.